This TCR beta chain was found in a study of shared clonotypes between healthy human individuals. The protocol was immunoSEQ multiplex PCR, while the TCRdb copy is restricted to in-frame clones and leaves out a portion. The sample contains about half a million clones, around 73% of which appear only once. The TCR sequence derives from a woman in her thirties or forties in good health. Some clones in this sample may be carry-over from other donors' samples. What was sequenced was PBMCs.

The CDR3 here is CASSSRLAGAANTQYF. The DNA of the CDR3 is TGTGCCAGCAGTTCACGACTAGCGGGAGCAGCGAATACGCAGTATTTT. The gene calls are TRBV27 and TRBJ2-3, with 12 nucleotides matching TRBD2. Germline CDR1 is MNHEY and CDR2 is SMNVEV (reference sequence). The ends lost 4 bases at V and 7 bases at J; junction bases unmatched: 9. This CDR3 region has 16 residues.